This section outlines one T cell receptor beta chain sequence together with its context. The length of the CDR3 is 15 residues. Per the germline V gene, CDR1 is SGHKS and CDR2 is YYEKEE (reference sequence). V gave up 5 bases and J gave up 5 bases; unmatched junction bases: 12. TCRdb reprocessed the RT-PCR reads via MiXCR and lists one record per CDR3 protein. This table has more than 550,000 distinct CDR3 sequences, approximately 15% appearing once. The specimen was memory CD4+ T cells from blood. The receptor's source is a female donor in good health, serving as a healthy control. The chain links TRBV5-5 to TRBJ1-2; 7 bases are shared with TRBD1. CDR3 in amino acids: CASSSGDSGEYGYTF. CDR3 coding DNA: TGTGCCAGCAGTTCCGGGGACAGTGGGGAATATGGCTACACCTTC.